This is a list of T cell receptor beta chains from one sample in a study of PD-1 blockade in classical Hodgkin lymphoma. Measured with immunoSEQ multiplex PCR; TCRdb has only the in-frame clones, and not every one. The top ten clones hold less than 15% of a sample with about 97,000 clones, 75% to 90% of them seen once. Sequences were derived from peripheral blood mononuclear cells (PBMCs), sampled at baseline. The receptor source for this set is a human donor with classical Hodgkin lymphoma. Both conserved end residues are part of each CDR3. The D gene is left open where the match is weak. A clone size is listed for some rows: how often the clone was seen (once, few, many), or a class if it is expanded.

>TRBD2|TRBJ2-1|TRBV15|.
CATSSLPGTSGSSSYNEQFF
TGTGCCACCAGCAGCCTGCCGGGGACTAGCGGTAGTAGCTCCTACAATGAGCAGTTCTTC
>TRBD2|TRBJ2-1|TRBV4-1|.
CASSQARLAGAYNEQFF
TGCGCCAGCAGCCAAGCCCGACTAGCGGGAGCGTACAATGAGCAGTTCTTC
>TRBD1|TRBJ2-5|TRBV5-4|once
CASSNRDRGQQETQYF
TGTGCCAGCAGCAACCGGGACAGGGGGCAGCAAGAGACCCAGTACTTC
>.|TRBJ1-4|TRBV11-2|.
CASSLTGAGEKLFF
TGTGCCAGCAGCTTAACGGGGGCGGGTGAAAAACTGTTTTTT
>.|TRBJ2-2|TRBV19|.
CASSYSLNTGELFF
TGTGCCAGTAGTTACTCGTTGAACACCGGGGAGCTGTTTTTT
>TRBD2|TRBJ2-5|TRBV7-6|.
CASSAQLAATQETQYF
TGTGCCAGCAGCGCCCAACTAGCGGCCACCCAAGAGACCCAGTACTTC
>.|TRBJ1-1|TRBV10-1|.
CASSDQGRRTEAFF
TGCGCCAGCAGTGATCAGGGTCGTAGGACTGAAGCTTTCTTT
>TRBD2|TRBJ2-4|TRBV11-2|.
CASSRKTSGSIPNIQYF
TGTGCCAGCAGCCGCAAGACTAGCGGGAGTATTCCAAACATTCAGTACTTC
>TRBD1|TRBJ1-1|TRBV7-8|.
CASSTSAGGGGTEAFF
TGTGCCAGCAGCACCTCTGCAGGGGGGGGAGGCACTGAAGCTTTCTTT
>TRBD2|TRBJ2-2|TRBV7-9|.
CAGLAGRNTGELFF
TGTGCCGGTTTAGCGGGCCGGAACACCGGGGAGCTGTTTTTT
>.|TRBJ2-2|TRBV18|.
CASFRQSNTGELFF
TGTGCCAGCTTTAGACAGTCGAACACCGGGGAGCTGTTTTTT
>TRBD2|TRBJ2-2|TRBV19|.
CASRPLGLAGDTGELFF
TGTGCCAGTAGACCCCTGGGACTAGCGGGAGACACCGGGGAGCTGTTTTTT
>.|TRBJ2-7|TRBV5-6|.
CASSPGTYEQYF
TGTGCCAGCAGCCCCGGGACCTACGAGCAGTACTTC
>TRBD1|TRBJ1-1|TRBV6-5|.
CASSAGTERLEAFF
TGTGCCAGCAGCGCCGGGACAGAGAGGCTTGAAGCTTTCTTT
>.|TRBJ1-2|TRBV19|.
CASTTGPGDGYTF
TGTGCCAGTACCACAGGGCCGGGGGATGGCTACACCTTC
>TRBD1|TRBJ1-1|TRBV19|once
CASSPTGGNRWAFF
TGTGCCAGTAGTCCGACAGGGGGCAATCGTTGGGCTTTCTTT
>.|TRBJ2-7|TRBV19|.
CASFDEGLYEQYF
TGTGCCTCATTCGACGAGGGGTTGTACGAGCAGTACTTC
>TRBD1|TRBJ2-2|TRBV10-3|.
CAISDGQGATGELFF
TGTGCCATCAGTGATGGGCAGGGGGCCACCGGGGAGCTGTTTTTT
>.|TRBJ2-1|TRBV14|.
CASSGVGWYNEQFF
TGTGCCAGCAGCGGTGTAGGATGGTACAATGAGCAGTTCTTC
>TRBD2|TRBJ2-2|TRBV5-4|once
CASSGPGLAGGTGELFF
TGTGCCAGCAGCGGCCCGGGACTAGCGGGGGGCACCGGGGAGCTGTTTTTT
>TRBD2|TRBJ2-1|TRBV30|.
CAWSLSGSRVYNEQFF
TGTGCCTGGAGTCTCAGCGGGAGCCGGGTTTACAATGAGCAGTTCTTC
>.|TRBJ1-2|TRBV29-1|.
CSVEDLGKTGYTF
TGCAGCGTTGAAGATTTGGGGAAAACGGGCTACACCTTC
>.|TRBJ2-1|TRBV9|.
CASSVGSRGGEQFF
TGTGCCAGCAGCGTAGGATCCCGAGGGGGTGAGCAGTTCTTC
>.|TRBJ2-7|TRBV11-2|few
CASSLDGLGSYEQYF
TGTGCCAGCAGCTTAGATGGGCTCGGCTCCTACGAGCAGTACTTC
>.|TRBJ1-1|TRBV10-3|.
CAISEWGDGLNTEAFF
TGTGCCATCAGTGAGTGGGGGGACGGTCTGAACACTGAAGCTTTCTTT
>TRBD2|TRBJ2-2|TRBV5-6|.
CASSWTSITGELFF
TGTGCCAGCAGCTGGACTAGTATTACCGGGGAGCTGTTTTTT
>.|TRBJ1-2|TRBV19|.
CASSVRSYGYTF
TGTGCCAGTAGTGTTCGGAGCTATGGCTACACCTTC
>TRBD1|TRBJ2-5|TRBV13|.
CASSLYAIGTGEETQYF
TGTGCCAGCAGCTTATACGCCATCGGGACAGGGGAAGAGACCCAGTACTTC
>TRBD1|TRBJ2-7|TRBV5-1|.
CASSLQGSSYEQYF
TGCGCCAGCAGCTTACAGGGGAGCTCCTACGAGCAGTACTTC
>.|TRBJ2-7|TRBV19|.
CARGPTYEQYF
TGTGCTAGGGGCCCTACCTACGAGCAGTACTTC
>TRBD1|TRBJ1-1|TRBV7-2|.
CASSRDSQLNTEAFF
TGTGCCAGCAGCCGGGACAGCCAACTGAACACTGAAGCTTTCTTT
>.|TRBJ2-7|TRBV18|.
CASSPGGIPYEQYF
TGTGCCAGCTCACCCGGAGGCATCCCCTACGAGCAGTACTTC
>.|TRBJ2-5|TRBV20-1|.
CSARVTETQYF
TGCAGTGCTAGAGTGACAGAGACCCAGTACTTC
>.|TRBJ2-2|TRBV5-4|.
CASSLDPASNTGELFF
TGTGCCAGCAGCTTGGATCCAGCCTCGAACACCGGGGAGCTGTTTTTT
>TRBD1|TRBJ2-7|TRBV28|once
CASSGPGTASYEQYF
TGTGCCAGCAGTGGTCCCGGGACAGCCTCCTACGAGCAGTACTTC
>.|TRBJ1-2|TRBV6-1|.
CASSQGASIPYGYTF
TGTGCCAGCAGTCAAGGGGCCTCGATACCCTATGGCTACACCTTC
>.|TRBJ2-7|TRBV11-2|.
CASSLARGRVYEQYF
TGTGCCAGCAGCCTCGCCCGGGGCCGAGTATACGAGCAGTACTTC
>TRBD1|TRBJ2-5|TRBV10-3|.
CAITPGQRETQYF
TGTGCCATCACTCCGGGACAGCGAGAGACCCAGTACTTC
>TRBD1|TRBJ1-1|TRBV2|.
CASLNTGGTEAFF
TGTGCCAGCCTCAACACAGGGGGCACTGAAGCTTTCTTT
>TRBD1|TRBJ2-3|TRBV7-6|.
CASSLDDRGSDTQYF
TGTGCCAGCAGCTTGGACGACAGGGGGTCCGATACGCAGTATTTT
>TRBD2|TRBJ2-7|TRBV19|once
CASSIPGEGYEQYF
TGTGCCAGTAGTATTCCTGGGGAGGGCTACGAGCAGTACTTC
>TRBD1|TRBJ1-1|TRBV2|.
CASSLLTGADTEAFF
TGTGCCAGCAGTCTACTGACAGGGGCAGACACTGAAGCTTTCTTT
>.|TRBJ2-2|TRBV7-3|.
CASSLVGTNTGELFF
TGTGCCAGCAGCTTAGTTGGTACGAACACCGGGGAGCTGTTTTTT
>.|TRBJ2-7|TRBV29-1|.
CSAGTSYEQYF
TGCAGCGCCGGGACGTCCTACGAGCAGTACTTC
>.|TRBJ2-5|TRBV11-3|.
CASSSGSQETQYF
TGTGCCAGCAGCTCCGGGTCCCAAGAGACCCAGTACTTC
>TRBD1|TRBJ2-5|TRBV2|.
CASSVDRGQTQYF
TGTGCCAGCAGCGTTGACAGGGGTCAGACCCAGTACTTC
>.|TRBJ2-7|TRBV6-1|.
CASSERDGWYEQYF
TGTGCCAGCAGTGAAAGGGACGGATGGTACGAGCAGTACTTC
>TRBD1|TRBJ2-5|TRBV5-1|once
CASSFGTGQETQYF
TGCGCCAGCAGCTTCGGGACAGGGCAAGAGACCCAGTACTTC
>.|TRBJ2-1|TRBV10-3|.
CAITPDFSYNEQFF
TGTGCCATCACCCCTGACTTCAGTTACAATGAGCAGTTCTTC
>.|TRBJ2-1|TRBV4-1|.
CASSQDRRKQFF
TGCGCCAGCAGCCAAGATAGGCGGAAGCAGTTCTTC
>TRBD1|TRBJ2-5|TRBV28|.
CASRTQGTGTQYF
TGTGCCAGCCGAACACAGGGGACGGGGACCCAGTACTTC
>.|TRBJ1-2|TRBV10-3|.
CAISVFGDGYTF
TGTGCCATCAGTGTCTTCGGGGATGGCTACACCTTC
>.|TRBJ1-1|TRBV5-4|.
CASSLAQGANTEAFF
TGTGCCAGCAGCTTGGCACAGGGTGCGAACACTGAAGCTTTCTTT
>.|TRBJ2-7|TRBV7-9|.
CASSALIGSVGYYEQYF
TGTGCCAGCAGCGCGCTGATAGGAAGTGTCGGATACTACGAGCAGTACTTC
>TRBD1|TRBJ2-6|TRBV7-8|few
CASSLGQGISGANVLTF
TGTGCCAGCAGCTTAGGACAGGGCATATCTGGGGCCAACGTCCTGACTTTC